This T cell receptor (beta chain) was sequenced during a study of blood T cell repertoires in COVID-19 (dated by TCRdb to 2018 to 2020). Context from the whole study: Collaborator samples came from the United States, Italy and Spain and covered acute and convalescent phases of COVID-19. The dataset comprised deeply sampled blood TCRbeta repertoires from subjects exposed to, actively infected with, or recovered from COVID-19. The material from the prospective study consisted of cDNA or gDNA derived from T cells, B-cell-depleted T cells, or PBMCs. A de-identified subject ID, COVID-19 status, age in years and sex were almost always included in the sample metadata. Where HLA class I and class II types were available, the types were taken from metadata supplied by the sample provider, not from assay-based typing. A freely available public database, intended as a resource for researchers studying the immune response to SARS-CoV-2, is where the repertoires were released. The samples were drawn from two sources: the first 160 participants of the ongoing ImmuneRACE study, and some 1,300 subjects contributed by 6 global collaborators.

TCRbeta CDR3 regions were amplified from genomic DNA using the immunoSEQ Assay, a bias-controlled multiplex PCR. Under the source paper's analysis protocol: The number of nucleated cells in each sample was estimated by amplification of reference gene primers within the assay. To quantify the absolute abundance of each unique TCRbeta CDR3 rearrangement, sequence reads were collapsed and filtered. Productive Simpson clonality was computed per sample as the square root of Simpson's diversity index over productive rearrangements. The table was pulled from immuneACCESS by TCRdb, which kept in-frame rearrangements only. Such tables lose some clones; where checked, under half of the loss comes from unresolved V genes, and the rest has no known cause. D and trimming come from the DNA, and the V and J calls and clone size come from that table. Here the sample has 50,000 to 60,000 clones; approximately 85% occur a single time. The ten largest account for roughly 13% of the sample.

In regard to this clone: It lacks a known antigen. Per-nucleotide qualities are absent, and no much larger clonotype sits a single base away.

Collaborating institutions collected whole blood in K2EDTA tubes following their own protocols. For TCRbeta analysis, collaborators shipped samples in one of three forms: frozen whole blood, isolated PBMCs, or DNA extracted from either of those sample types. Here is what the overall study found, with its caveats: The amount of clinical and demographic metadata varied by source and participant and was provided uncurated.

Taken from the germline V gene (reference sequence), the CDR1 and CDR2 loops are LGHDT and YNNKEL. The CDR3 numbers 14 residues from cysteine through phenylalanine. The sequence is cut down to CDR3 DNA, 42 bases in frame from base 1. The V end loses 4 bases and the J end loses 4 bases, and a stretch of 10 bases separates them. The receptor was derived from a human donor in a cohort sampled during active COVID-19. The chain was built from TRBV3-1 (or the pseudogene TRBV3-2) and TRBJ2-2; perhaps TRBD1 is the D gene, with 5 bases matching. Input material: peripheral blood. Here is the DNA: TGTGCCAGCAGCCCCAGACAGATCACCGGGGAGCTGTTTTTT. Protein translation: CASSPRQITGELFF.